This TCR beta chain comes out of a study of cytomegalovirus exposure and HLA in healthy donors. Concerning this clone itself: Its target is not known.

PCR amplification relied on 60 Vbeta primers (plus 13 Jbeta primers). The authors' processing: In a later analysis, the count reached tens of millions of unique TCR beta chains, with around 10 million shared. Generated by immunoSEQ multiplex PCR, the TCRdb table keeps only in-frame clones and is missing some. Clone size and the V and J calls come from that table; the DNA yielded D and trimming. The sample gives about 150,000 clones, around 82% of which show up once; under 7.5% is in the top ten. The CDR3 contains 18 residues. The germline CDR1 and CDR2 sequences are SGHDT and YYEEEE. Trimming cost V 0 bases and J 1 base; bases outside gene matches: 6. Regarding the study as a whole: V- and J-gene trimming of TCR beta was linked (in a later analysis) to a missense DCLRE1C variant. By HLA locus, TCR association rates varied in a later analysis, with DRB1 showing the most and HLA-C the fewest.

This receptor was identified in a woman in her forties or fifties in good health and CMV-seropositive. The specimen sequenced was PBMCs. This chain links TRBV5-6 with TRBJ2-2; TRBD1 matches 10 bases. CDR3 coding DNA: TGTGCCAGCAGCTTGGTGGGACAGGGGTTCGTGAACACCGGGGAGCTGTTTTTT. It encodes CASSLVGQGFVNTGELFF.